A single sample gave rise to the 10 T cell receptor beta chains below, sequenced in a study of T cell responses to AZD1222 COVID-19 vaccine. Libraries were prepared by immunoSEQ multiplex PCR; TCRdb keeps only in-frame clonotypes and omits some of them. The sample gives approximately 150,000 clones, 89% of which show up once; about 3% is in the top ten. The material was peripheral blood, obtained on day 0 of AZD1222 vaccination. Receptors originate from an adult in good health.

This CDR3 is CASSLDGTTSTDTQYF. CDR3 in DNA: TGTGCCAGCAGCTTAGACGGGACGACTAGCACAGATACGCAGTATTTT. V gene TRBV11-3 combines with J gene TRBJ2-3; D possibly matches TRBD1 or TRBD2 (5 bases each). Germline-derived CDR1 and CDR2 are SGHNT and YENEEA. Trimming stripped 0 bases from V and 0 bases from J, with 10 bases between. This CDR3 has 16 amino acids.

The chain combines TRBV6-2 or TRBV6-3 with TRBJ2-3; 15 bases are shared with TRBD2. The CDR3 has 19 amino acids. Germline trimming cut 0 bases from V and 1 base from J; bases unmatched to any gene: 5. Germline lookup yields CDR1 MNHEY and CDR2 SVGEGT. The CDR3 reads CASSYSLRTSGRGTDTQYF. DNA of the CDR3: TGTGCCAGCAGTTACTCCCTTCGGACTAGCGGGAGGGGCACAGATACGCAGTATTTT.

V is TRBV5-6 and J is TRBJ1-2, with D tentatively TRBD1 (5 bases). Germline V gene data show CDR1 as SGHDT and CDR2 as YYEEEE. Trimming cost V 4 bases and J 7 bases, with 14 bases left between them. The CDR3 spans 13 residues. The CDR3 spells CASSKGRVGGYTF. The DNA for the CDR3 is TGTGCCAGCAGCAAGGGCAGGGTAGGTGGCTACACCTTC.

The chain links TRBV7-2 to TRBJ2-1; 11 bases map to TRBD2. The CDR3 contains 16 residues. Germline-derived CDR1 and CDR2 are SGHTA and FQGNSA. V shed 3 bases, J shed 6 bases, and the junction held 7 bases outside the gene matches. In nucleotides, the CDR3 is TGTGCCAGCAGCTTCGGGGGGCTAGCGGGAGGCAATGAGCAGTTCTTC. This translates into CASSFGGLAGGNEQFF.

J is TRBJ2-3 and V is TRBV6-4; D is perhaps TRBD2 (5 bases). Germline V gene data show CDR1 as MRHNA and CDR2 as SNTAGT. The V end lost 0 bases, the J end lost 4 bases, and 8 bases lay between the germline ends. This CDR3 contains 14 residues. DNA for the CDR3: TGTGCCAGCAGTGACTCGGCCGGGGCAGATACGCAGTATTTT. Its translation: CASSDSAGADTQYF.

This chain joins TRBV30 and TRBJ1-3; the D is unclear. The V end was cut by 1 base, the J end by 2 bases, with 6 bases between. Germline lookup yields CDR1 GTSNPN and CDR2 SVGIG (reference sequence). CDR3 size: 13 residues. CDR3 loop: CAWSAPPGNTIYF. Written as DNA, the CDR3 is TGTGCCTGGAGTGCGCCCCCTGGAAACACCATATATTTT.

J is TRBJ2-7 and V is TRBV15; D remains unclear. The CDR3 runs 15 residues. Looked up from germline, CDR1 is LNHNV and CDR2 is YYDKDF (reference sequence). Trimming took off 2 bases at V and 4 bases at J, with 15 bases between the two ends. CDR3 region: CATSRRVGERYEQYF. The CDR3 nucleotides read TGTGCCACCAGCAGAAGGGTAGGAGAACGGTACGAGCAGTACTTC.

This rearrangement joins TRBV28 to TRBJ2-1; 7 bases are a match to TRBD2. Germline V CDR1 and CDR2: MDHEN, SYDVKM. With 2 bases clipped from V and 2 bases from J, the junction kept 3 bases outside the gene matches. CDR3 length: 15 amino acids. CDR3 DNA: TGTGCCAGCAGTTTAGGGACTAATACCTACAATGAGCAGTTCTTC. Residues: CASSLGTNTYNEQFF.

The CDR3 nucleotides read TGTGCCAGCAGTTACTCGGTCACTGAAGCTTTCTTT. It encodes CASSYSVTEAFF. The V gene is TRBV6-6, the J gene TRBJ1-1; D gene uncertain. The CDR3 length is 12 residues. V lost 0 bases, J lost 4 bases, and 3 bases lay in between. The germline gives CDR1 MNHNY, CDR2 SVGAGI (reference sequence).

The CDR3 spells CASSYMLSGANVLTF. The CDR3 nucleotides are TGTGCCAGCAGTTACATGCTCTCTGGGGCCAACGTCCTGACTTTC. This sequence joins TRBV6-2 or TRBV6-3 and TRBJ2-6; no clear D. The CDR3 length is 15 residues. The V gene's germline CDR1 is MNHEY and CDR2 SVGEGT. Between the trimmed V and J ends, which lost 2 bases and 0 bases, there was a span of 5 bases.